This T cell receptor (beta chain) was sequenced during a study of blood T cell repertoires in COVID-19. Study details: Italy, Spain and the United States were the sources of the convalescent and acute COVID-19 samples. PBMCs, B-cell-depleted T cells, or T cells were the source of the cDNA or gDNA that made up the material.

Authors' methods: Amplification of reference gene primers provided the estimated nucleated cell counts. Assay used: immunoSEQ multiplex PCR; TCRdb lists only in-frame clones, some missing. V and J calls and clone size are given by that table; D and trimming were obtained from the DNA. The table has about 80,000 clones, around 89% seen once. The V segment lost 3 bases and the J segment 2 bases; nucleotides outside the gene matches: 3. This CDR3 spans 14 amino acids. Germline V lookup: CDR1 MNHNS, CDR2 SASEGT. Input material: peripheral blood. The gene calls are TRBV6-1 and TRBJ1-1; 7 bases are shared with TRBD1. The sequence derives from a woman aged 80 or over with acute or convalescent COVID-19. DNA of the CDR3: TGTGCCAGCAGTGATTACAGGGGCAACACTGAAGCTTTCTTT. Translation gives CASSDYRGNTEAFF.